The next 20 T cell receptor beta chains were all read from a single sample in a study of T cells in lung cancer brain metastases listed by TCRdb under 2018. Library generation was performed with the immunoSEQ multiplex PCR assay. TCRdb's version of the immuneACCESS table is confined to in-frame rearrangements and falls short of the full clone set. An unresolved V gene accounts for under half of the shortfall where checked; the remainder is of unknown origin. The sample table lists about 1,200 clones, nearly 90% of them with a count of one. The ten most abundant clones make up 3.6% of the sample. The source material was tumor tissue from a brain metastasis. Taken with the paper, the label for cell subset or site translates to: paired resected brain metastasis. These receptors all stem from a man aged 70-80 years with non-small cell lung cancer that had spread to the brain.

This chain joins TRBV9 and TRBJ1-3; a possible D gene is TRBD1 (5 bases). CDR1 SGDLS and CDR2 YYNGEE come from the germline V gene. V shed 2 bases and J shed 4 bases, with 10 bases lying between them. The length of the CDR3 is 14 residues. CDR3 sequence: CASSVPGSGNTIYF. The CDR3, as DNA: TGTGCCAGCAGCGTTCCAGGGTCAGGAAACACCATATATTTT.

This rearrangement joins TRBV27 to TRBJ1-2, with D tentatively TRBD1 (5 bases). This CDR3 region has 14 residues. Germline V lookup: CDR1 MNHEY, CDR2 SMNVEV (reference sequence). Trimming left V 6 bases short and J 8 bases short, with 19 bases between. CDR3 region: CASRNTRAGFGYTF. The CDR3 nucleotides read TGTGCCAGCAGGAATACTAGAGCAGGGTTCGGCTACACCTTC.

The V gene is TRBV4-2, the J gene TRBJ2-2; perhaps TRBD1 as D (5 bases). Germline CDR1 is LGHNA and CDR2 is YNFKEQ. The CDR3 totals 15 residues. Trimming removed 5 bases at V and 0 bases at J, with 10 bases between. The CDR3, as DNA: TGTGCCAGCAGCAAAAGGGGATCGAACACCGGGGAGCTGTTTTTT. Translating gives CASSKRGSNTGELFF.

The gene calls are TRBV5-6 and TRBJ1-1, with D tentatively TRBD1 (6 bases). This CDR3 spans 15 amino acids. Trimming removed 0 bases from V and 3 bases from J, with 12 bases in between. CDR1 SGHDT and CDR2 YYEEEE come from the germline V gene. CDR3 region: CASSLAGAGYTEAFF. CDR3 sequence (DNA): TGTGCCAGCAGCTTGGCGGGGGCAGGATACACTGAAGCTTTCTTT.

This clone ranks as large. The chain has TRBV5-6 and TRBJ2-5, with TRBD2 matching over 8 bases. This CDR3 is built from 12 residues. Germline-derived CDR1 and CDR2 are SGHDT and YYEEEE. V lost 0 bases to trimming and J lost 12 bases; unmatched junction nucleotides: 4. CDR3 loop: CASSLDGRVEYF. In nucleotides, the CDR3 is TGTGCCAGCAGCTTGGACGGGAGGGTGGAGTACTTC.

The chain couples TRBV28 to TRBJ2-7; no clear D gene. The germline V gene has CDR1 MDHEN and CDR2 SYDVKM. This CDR3 has 16 residues. V lost 3 bases and J lost 0, with 15 bases in between. The CDR3 DNA reads TGTGCCAGCAGTTTCGGGCAGGAGCTATTCTCCTACGAGCAGTACTTC. This sequence encodes CASSFGQELFSYEQYF.

The table lists this clone with a count of one. This chain links TRBV5-1 with TRBJ2-1; D ambiguous. Trimming removed 0 bases from V and 5 bases from J, with 6 bases in between. The germline CDR1 and CDR2 sequences are SGHRS and YFSETQ. The CDR3 is made up of 13 amino acids. CDR3 loop: CASSLGRNNEQFF. CDR3 DNA sequence: TGCGCCAGCAGCTTGGGTAGAAACAATGAGCAGTTCTTC.

The chain uses TRBV10-3 and TRBJ2-5; D is undetermined. The J call could be wrong; TRBJ2-7 is a better fit for the DNA end. CDR3 size: 13 residues. Germline CDR1 reads ENHRY; CDR2 reads SYGVKD. The DNA of the CDR3 is TGTGCCATCAGTGGTGCGGAATCCTACGAGCAGTACTTC. Its protein is CAISGAESYEQYF.

The chain combines TRBV11-2 with TRBJ1-1, with a weak D call TRBD1 (5 bases). V lost 3 bases and J 7 bases, leaving 12 bases between the germline ends. In germline, CDR1 is SGHAT, CDR2 FQNNGV. This CDR3 has 13 amino acids. For the CDR3, the DNA is TGTGCCAGCAGCTTCCGGGACGGTGATGAAGCTTTCTTT. Amino acid sequence: CASSFRDGDEAFF.

The rearrangement joins TRBV19 to TRBJ1-1; possibly TRBD1 for D (6 bases). The CDR3 runs to 17 residues. The V end was cut by 2 bases, the J end by 4 bases, with 20 bases between. The V gene's germline CDR1 is LNHDA and CDR2 SQIVND (reference sequence). The DNA of the CDR3 is TGTGCCAGTAGTATAACAGCCGTCAGACAGGTCGGCACTGAAGCTTTCTTT. Translated, it gives CASSITAVRQVGTEAFF.

The rearrangement links TRBV4-2 to TRBJ1-2; D not resolved. The CDR3 length is 15 residues. V was clipped by 4 bases and J by 2 bases, with 14 bases between them. Germline CDR1 reads LGHNA; CDR2 reads YNFKEQ. For the CDR3, the DNA is TGTGCCAGCAGCCCCAACGCCCGGGAAAACTATGGCTACACCTTC. It specifies CASSPNARENYGYTF.

The V call is TRBV29-1, the J call TRBJ1-2; TRBD1 agrees at 9 bases. Looked up from germline, CDR1 is SQVTM and CDR2 is ANQGSEA. The ends lost 2 bases at V and 8 bases at J; junction bases unmatched: 6. The CDR3 is 13 residues long. The CDR3 DNA follows: TGCAGCGTTGAAACAAACAGGGGGCGCGGCTACACCTTC. It yields the protein CSVETNRGRGYTF.

This chain joins TRBV11-1 and TRBJ2-7; 8 nucleotides agree with TRBD2. The germline V gene encodes CDR1 SGHAT and CDR2 FQDESV (reference sequence). The length of the CDR3 is 16 residues. Trimming cost V 5 bases and J 2 bases; bases outside gene matches: 11. The CDR3 DNA sequence: TGTGCCAGCAGCCGCCCACCTAGCGGGCGTACCTACGAGCAGTACTTC. This sequence encodes CASSRPPSGRTYEQYF.

The chain combines TRBV7-2 with TRBJ2-3; TRBD2 aligns across 15 bases. The CDR3 totals 16 residues. Germline V gives CDR1 SGHTA, CDR2 FQGNSA. Trimming took 0 bases from V and 7 from J; bases not matched to a gene: 2. The CDR3 loop reads CASSLAGTSGGNTQYF. The CDR3, as DNA: TGTGCCAGCAGCTTAGCGGGGACTAGCGGGGGGAATACGCAGTATTTT.

The V call is TRBV5-1, the J call TRBJ1-2, with 8 bases aligning to TRBD1. Germline-derived CDR1 and CDR2 are SGHRS and YFSETQ. The J segment lost 2 bases and the V segment lost 0 bases, leaving 3 bases of the junction unmatched. The length of the CDR3 is 15 residues. The DNA of the CDR3 is TGCGCCAGCAGCTTGGGACAGGGGACCAACTATGGCTACACCTTC. The encoded protein is CASSLGQGTNYGYTF. The full variable domain, its missing parts supplied by reference TRBV5-1 and TRBJ1-2, is KAGVTQTPRYLIKTRGQQVTLSCSPISGHRSVSWYQQTPGQGLQFLFEYFSETQRNKGNFPGRFSGRQFSNSRSEMNVSTLELGDSALYLCASSLGQGTNYGYTFGSGTRLTVV.

The rearrangement joins TRBV6-5 to TRBJ2-7, with 14 bases aligning to TRBD2. The CDR3 is 15 residues long. In germline, CDR1 is MNHEY, CDR2 SVGAGI. Trimming took 6 bases from V and 4 from J; bases not matched to a gene: 5. CDR3 in DNA: TGTGCCAGCAGGAGGGGACTAGCGGGAGAATACGAGCAGTACTTC. Its protein product is CASRRGLAGEYEQYF.

The gene calls are TRBV7-9 and TRBJ1-2; weak D call: TRBD1 (6 bases). Germline values: CDR1 SEHNR, CDR2 FQNEAQ (reference sequence). The CDR3 contains 14 residues. The V end lost 1 base, the J end lost 8 bases, and 14 bases lay between the germline ends. The CDR3 DNA is TGTGCCAGCAGCTTAGGACAGGACCAGGAGGGCTACACCTTC. Its translation is CASSLGQDQEGYTF.

This chain connects TRBV7-9 to TRBJ2-5, with 9 bases aligning to TRBD2. The CDR3 covers 17 residues. Germline V gives CDR1 SEHNR, CDR2 FQNEAQ (reference sequence). Trimming at V came to 3 bases and at J to 4 bases, leaving 12 bases not matched to a gene. The CDR3 protein is CASSFPEAGGPGETQYF. The CDR3 nucleotides read TGTGCCAGCAGCTTTCCCGAGGCGGGAGGGCCTGGAGAGACCCAGTACTTC.

This chain uses TRBV30 with TRBJ2-7; TRBD1 matches 9 bases. This CDR3 region has 14 residues. V dropped 5 bases and J dropped 6; count of bases not matched to a gene: 11. The germline V gene has CDR1 GTSNPN and CDR2 SVGIG (reference sequence). This chain's CDR3 is CAWDSGTGMGEQYF. CDR3 nucleotides: TGTGCCTGGGATTCCGGGACAGGGATGGGCGAGCAGTACTTC.

On this clone itself: No DNA is shown, since the ends of the CDR3 on it are uncertain; the CDR3 is the one TCRdb lists. The chain is built from TRBV12-5 and TRBJ1-2. CDR1 and CDR2 (germline): LGHNT, FRNRAP. The length of the CDR3 is 16 amino acids, counting both ends. The CDR3 region is CASGFGEGRRDYGYTF.